This T cell receptor (beta chain) emerged from a study of blood T cell repertoires in COVID-19. Study-level background: Samples of COVID-19 (acute and convalescent) were obtained from the United States, Italy and Spain. T cells, B-cell-depleted T cells, or PBMCs supplied cDNA or gDNA.

The CDR3 spans 14 residues. In germline, CDR1 is LNHDA, CDR2 SQIVND (reference sequence). Trimming left V 9 bases short and J 4 bases short, with 19 bases between. The Seattle patients joined while their infection was active and were tracked longitudinally afterward. Per the original data handling: It was from reference gene primer amplification that nucleated cell counts were estimated. Some clones are missing from TCRdb's copy, which holds only in-frame ones; the method was immunoSEQ multiplex PCR. The DNA gave D and trimming, while V, J and clone size come from that table. Of roughly 300,000 clones listed, roughly nine tenths were seen once; the top ten hold about 12%.

The rearrangement joins TRBV19 to TRBJ2-7; maybe TRBD2 (5 bases). The sequenced material came from peripheral blood. The source is a woman aged 25 to 39 with COVID-19, enrolled during active disease. CDR3 in amino acids: CASNPGMRSYEQYF. As DNA, the CDR3 is TGTGCCAGCAATCCCGGGATGAGATCGTACGAGCAGTACTTC.